Presented here are 7 T cell receptor beta chains from one specimen sequenced in a study of blood T cell repertoires in COVID-19. Assay used: immunoSEQ multiplex PCR; TCRdb lists only in-frame clones, some missing. The sample holds over 200,000 clones, 70% to 80% seen once. The sequenced sample consisted of peripheral blood. The receptors derive from a woman aged 80 or older with acute or convalescent COVID-19.

The chain couples TRBV19 to TRBJ1-1; 7 bases map to TRBD1. With 2 bases clipped from V and 5 bases from J, the junction kept 14 bases outside the gene matches. Germline V CDR1 and CDR2: LNHDA, SQIVND (reference sequence). There are 17 residues in the CDR3. In DNA form, the CDR3 reads TGTGCCAGTAGTATAAATCCCAGGTGGACAGGTTCGACTGAAGCTTTCTTT. Encoded protein: CASSINPRWTGSTEAFF.

The chain uses TRBV11-2 and TRBJ1-6; 9 nucleotides line up with TRBD1. Losses at the gene ends were 4 bases for V and 0 bases for J; bases not matched to a gene: 10. CDR1 is SGHAT and CDR2 is FQNNGV in the germline V gene. This CDR3 comprises 19 residues. The CDR3 region has the DNA TGTGCCAGCAGCTACCGGGGGGGGACAGGGATCTCCTATAATTCACCCCTCCACTTT. The encoded protein is CASSYRGGTGISYNSPLHF.

This sequence joins TRBV5-1 and TRBJ1-1; tentatively, D is TRBD1 (5 bases). The V gene's germline CDR1 is SGHRS and CDR2 YFSETQ. The CDR3 covers 16 residues. Trimming pared 0 bases from V and 1 base from J, leaving 13 bases between. The CDR3 DNA reads TGCGCCAGCAGCTTGGTAGGGGCTCAGGGGAACACTGAAGCTTTCTTT. Its translation is CASSLVGAQGNTEAFF. Drawing the rest from reference TRBV5-1 and TRBJ1-1, the complete variable domain is KAGVTQTPRYLIKTRGQQVTLSCSPISGHRSVSWYQQTPGQGLQFLFEYFSETQRNKGNFPGRFSGRQFSNSRSEMNVSTLELGDSALYLCASSLVGAQGNTEAFFGQGTRLTVV.

This chain links TRBV6-5 with TRBJ2-7, with 12 bases aligning to TRBD1. The CDR3 runs to 15 residues. From germline, CDR1 is MNHEY and CDR2 SVGAGI. Germline trimming cut 3 bases from V and 9 bases from J; bases unmatched to any gene: 9. The CDR3 coding sequence is TGTGCCAGCAGTTATCGGGACAGGGGGCGAGGGAGGCAGTACTTC. Translating it yields CASSYRDRGRGRQYF.

This clone occurred a few times. CDR3 residues: CASSLAGSGDTEAFF. In DNA form, the CDR3 reads TGCGCCAGCAGCTTGGCGGGGTCTGGGGACACTGAAGCTTTCTTT. This sequence joins TRBV5-1 and TRBJ1-1; unclear D gene. CDR3 size: 15 residues. Germline CDR1 SGHRS, CDR2 YFSETQ. Trimming cost V 0 bases and J 3 bases, with 12 bases left between them.

This chain uses TRBV9 with TRBJ1-2; TRBD1 agrees at 8 bases. The CDR3 is made up of 14 amino acids. The germline gives CDR1 SGDLS, CDR2 YYNGEE. Trimming removed 4 bases from V and 4 bases from J; junction bases left unmatched: 6. The CDR3 here is CASSTGQGGYGYTF. The CDR3 DNA sequence: TGTGCCAGCAGCACCGGACAGGGTGGCTATGGCTACACCTTC.

The chain joins TRBV30 to TRBJ1-1; D uncertain. The V and J ends lost 0 bases and 0 bases respectively, with 5 bases between them. CDR1 and CDR2 (germline): GTSNPN, SVGIG (reference sequence). The CDR3 length is 13 residues. The CDR3 reads CAWSVSVNTEAFF. Here the CDR3 DNA reads TGTGCCTGGAGTGTATCAGTGAACACTGAAGCTTTCTTT.